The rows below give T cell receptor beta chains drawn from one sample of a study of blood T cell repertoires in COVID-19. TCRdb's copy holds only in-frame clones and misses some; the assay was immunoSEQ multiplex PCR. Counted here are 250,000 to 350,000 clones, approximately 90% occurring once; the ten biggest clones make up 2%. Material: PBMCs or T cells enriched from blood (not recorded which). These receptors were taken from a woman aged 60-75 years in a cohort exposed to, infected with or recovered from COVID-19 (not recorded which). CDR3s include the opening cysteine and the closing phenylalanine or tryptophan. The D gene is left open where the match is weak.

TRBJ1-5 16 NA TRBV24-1 CATSDSGQGNNQPQHF
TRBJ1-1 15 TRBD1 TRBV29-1 CSVVPGQAMNTEAFF
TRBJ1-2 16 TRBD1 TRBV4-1 CASSQPREDRGYGYTF
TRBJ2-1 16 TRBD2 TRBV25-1 CASSDGGSGRGNEQFF
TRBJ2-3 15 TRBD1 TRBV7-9 CASSPDRGGRDTQYF
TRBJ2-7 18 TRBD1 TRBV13 CASSLGGGQGDSWYEQYF
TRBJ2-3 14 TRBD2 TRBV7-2 CASSSLAGTDTQYF
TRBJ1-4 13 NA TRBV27 CASSLQGTEKLFF
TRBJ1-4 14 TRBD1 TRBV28 CASSRDRRDEKLFF
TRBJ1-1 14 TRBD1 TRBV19 CASREGQMNTEAFF
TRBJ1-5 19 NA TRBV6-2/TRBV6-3 CASSLDTPESLNSNQPQHF
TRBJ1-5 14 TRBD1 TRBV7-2 CASSRDRGHQPQHF
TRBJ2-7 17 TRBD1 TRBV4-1 CASSQGFGQGGGYEQYF
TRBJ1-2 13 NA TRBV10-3 CAISALQDYGYTF
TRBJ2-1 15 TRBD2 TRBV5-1 CASSPGLAGGNEQFF
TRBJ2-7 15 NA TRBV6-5 CASSYKASSPYEQYF
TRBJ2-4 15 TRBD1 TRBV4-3 CASSQGQGSESIQYF
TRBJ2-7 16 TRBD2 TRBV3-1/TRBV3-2 CASSQQIAGGPNEQYF
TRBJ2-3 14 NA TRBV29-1 CSVEGLGGTDTQYF
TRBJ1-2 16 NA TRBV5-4 CASSLKWGGSNYGYTF
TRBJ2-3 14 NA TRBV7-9 CASSLRRNTDTQYF
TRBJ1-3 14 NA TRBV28 CASSSPGRGNTIYF
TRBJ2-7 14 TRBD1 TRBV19 CASSTGQGVREQYF
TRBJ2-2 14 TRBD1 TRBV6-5 CASRGTVNTGELFF
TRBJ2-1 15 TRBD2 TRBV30 CAWRLAGASYNEQFF
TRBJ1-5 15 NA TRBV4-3 CASSQEFARGQPQHF
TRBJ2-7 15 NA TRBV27 CASSPSPTVYYEQYF
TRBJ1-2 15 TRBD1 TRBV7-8 CASSLAGTDSYGYTF
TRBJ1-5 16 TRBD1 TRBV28 CASSFKTGRDSQPQHF
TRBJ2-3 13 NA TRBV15 CATSRAKSGTQYF
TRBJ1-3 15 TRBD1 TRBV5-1 CASRTDRAAGNTIYF
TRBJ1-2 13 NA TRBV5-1 CASSPLGGEGYTF
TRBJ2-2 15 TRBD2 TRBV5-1 CASSLVSGGTGELFF
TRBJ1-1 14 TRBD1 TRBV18 CASSGQGIGTEAFF
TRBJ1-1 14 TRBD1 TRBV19 CASSWDSLNTEAFF
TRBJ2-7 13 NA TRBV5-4 CASSLQLAYEQYF
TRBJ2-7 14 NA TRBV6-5 CASSRTLSSYEQYF
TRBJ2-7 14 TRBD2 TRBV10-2 CASTGTRKNYEQYF
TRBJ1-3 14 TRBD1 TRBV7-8 CASTTGSPGNTIYF
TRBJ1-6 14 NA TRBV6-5 CASSQQGRNSPLHF
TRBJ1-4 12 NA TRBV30 CAWSVLREKLFF